The entry that follows covers one T cell receptor delta chain sequence. Compared with the rest of its sample, this clone is large (0.1 to 1%). The antigen this receptor binds is unknown. No qualities accompany the bases; no much larger clone lies one base away. The data were taken from a study of Vγ9Vδ2 T cells in congenital toxoplasmosis listed by TCRdb under 2021. Background for the entire study: IgG, IgM and IgA serology, Western blot and an in-house interferon-gamma release assay were used to diagnose congenital toxoplasmosis. Gamma and delta chain CDR3 repertoires of sorted blood gammadelta T cells were compared between congenitally T. gondii-infected and uninfected infants. Repertoire sequencing was done on samples from infants at 2 months after birth and at 1 year of age. TCR sequencing was performed on five or six infected and 10 uninfected infants at 2 months and on 3 infected and 4 uninfected infants at 1 year. Study-wide conclusions, independent of this receptor: Repertoire differences between infected and uninfected infants were less clearly seen at 1 year of age than at 2 months. Both infected and uninfected infants showed high prevalence of a public TRGV9 clonotype. Two months was the earliest age with enough suitable sample material for TCR repertoire analysis, so newborn repertoires were not sequenced. At 2 months, TRGV9 and TRDV2 CDR3s of infected infants appeared to carry fewer N additions than uninfected infants, especially TRDV2-TRDJ1 sequences. Among roughly 2-month-old infants, germline-encoded fetal-type TRDV2 CDR3 sequences seemed to show up more often in infected than in uninfected infants, which suggests an in utero expansion footprint.

cDNA was generated in one tube by template-switch reverse transcription with TRGC- and TRDC-specific primers, using SuperScript II. The TRGC primer was designed to bind both the TRGC1 and TRGC2 constant genes. The KAPA Real-Time Library Amplification Kit was used to amplify TRG and TRD, and AMPure XP beads were used for purification between steps. Illumina sequencing adapters were added by index PCR using the Nextera XT Index Kit. An Illumina MiSeq with the V2 300 kit was used to sequence the TRG and TRD amplicons, producing 150 bp paired-end reads. Per the source publication's procedure: Read quality was checked with FastQC version 0.11.8 before further analysis. Reads were aligned to GenBank TRG or TRD reference genes, and CDR3 sequences were built with MiXCR version 3.0.3. MiXCR defaults were kept, except that TRDD gene segments were assembled using 3 rather than 5 consecutive nucleotides. N additions, CDR3 length, J segment length and clonotype sharing between samples were computed with VDJtools version 1.2.1. Out-of-frame CDR3 sequences and those containing stop codons were excluded from analysis. The overlap of infant repertoires with previously published Vgamma9Vdelta2 repertoires from fetal, cord blood and adult blood was compared. TCRdb called clones afresh from the public reads with CATT; identical DNA rows were later merged. It is TCRdb's table, rather than the study itself, that gives the V and J calls and clone size. Within this sample are 650 to 850 delta-chain clones, with about 50% of them counted one time only. The ten largest clones add up to about 25% of the sample.

Here V drops 2 bases and J drops 1 base, and the junction holds 25 bases not matched to any gene. From cysteine to phenylalanine, the CDR3 is 23 amino acids long. The only DNA kept is the CDR3, 69 bases in frame from the first base. The germline V gene provides CDR1 TSWWSYY and CDR2 QGS. The same treatment, using spiramycin and/or pyrimethamine plus sulfadiazine plus folinic acid, was given to mothers of both infected and uninfected infants. Every infant, whether infected or uninfected, was delivered at term after more than 37 weeks of gestation. About 1 mL of blood was processed into PBMCs by Lymphoprep gradient centrifugation, after which the PBMCs were cryopreserved in liquid nitrogen and shipped to Belgium. After thawing, the PBMCs were labeled with Zombie NIR viability dye and stained with antibodies against CD3, TCR gammadelta, Vgamma9 and Vdelta2. CD3+ TCRgammadelta+ T cells were sorted on a FACSAria III with a mean purity of almost 99%. The RNeasy Micro Kit was used to isolate RNA from 8,500 to 10,000 sorted gammadelta T cells per sample. Each infant was born to a mother who had been enrolled with a primary T. gondii infection during pregnancy. Infant peripheral blood was collected at an outpatient microbiology and virology center in Pavia, Italy.

This TCR derives from a child under 10 years old born to a mother with Toxoplasma gondii infection during pregnancy, either congenitally infected or uninfected (not recorded which). The chain uses TRDV1 and TRDJ1, with 10 bases in between that match TRDD3. The sequenced material came from gamma-delta T cells from blood. The CDR3 sequence is CALGEDGTFLYHWGILVTDKLIF. The sequenced DNA is TGTGCTCTTGGGGAAGATGGTACCTTCCTGTACCACTGGGGGATTTTGGTCACCGATAAACTCATCTTT.